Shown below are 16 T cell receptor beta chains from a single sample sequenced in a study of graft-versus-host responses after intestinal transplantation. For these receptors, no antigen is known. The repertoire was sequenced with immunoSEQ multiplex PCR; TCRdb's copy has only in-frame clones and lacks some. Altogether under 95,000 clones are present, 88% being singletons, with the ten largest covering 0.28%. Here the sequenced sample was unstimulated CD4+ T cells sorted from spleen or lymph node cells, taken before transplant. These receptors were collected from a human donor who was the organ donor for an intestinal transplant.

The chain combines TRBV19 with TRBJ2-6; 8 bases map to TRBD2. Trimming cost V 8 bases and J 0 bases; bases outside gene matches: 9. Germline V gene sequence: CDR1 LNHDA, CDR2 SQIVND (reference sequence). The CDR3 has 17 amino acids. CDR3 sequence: CASRASGYDSGANVLTF. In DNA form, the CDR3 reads TGTGCCAGTCGAGCTAGCGGGTACGACTCTGGGGCCAACGTCCTGACTTTC.

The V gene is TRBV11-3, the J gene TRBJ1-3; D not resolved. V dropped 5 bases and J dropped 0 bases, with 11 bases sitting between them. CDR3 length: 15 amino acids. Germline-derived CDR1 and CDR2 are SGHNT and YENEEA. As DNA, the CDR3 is TGTGCCAGCAGCCACTCCCGGTCCTCTGGAAACACCATATATTTT. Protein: CASSHSRSSGNTIYF.

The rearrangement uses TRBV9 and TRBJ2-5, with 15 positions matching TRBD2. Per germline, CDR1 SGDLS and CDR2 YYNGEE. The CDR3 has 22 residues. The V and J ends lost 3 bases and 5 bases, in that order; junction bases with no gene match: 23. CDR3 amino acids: CASSADPGGDFGLAGGRETQYF. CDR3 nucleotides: TGTGCCAGCAGCGCGGACCCCGGGGGGGACTTTGGACTAGCGGGGGGGCGGGAGACCCAGTACTTC. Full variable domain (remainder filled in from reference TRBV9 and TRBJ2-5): DSGVTQTPKHLITATGQRVTLRCSPRSGDLSVYWYQQSLDQGLQFLIQYYNGEERAKGNILERFSAQQFPDLHSELNLSSLELGDSALYFCASSADPGGDFGLAGGRETQYFGPGTRLLVL.

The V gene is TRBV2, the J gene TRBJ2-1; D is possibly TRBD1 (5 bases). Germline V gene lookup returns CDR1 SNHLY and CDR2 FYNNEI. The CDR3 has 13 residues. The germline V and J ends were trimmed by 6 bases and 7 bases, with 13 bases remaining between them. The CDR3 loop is CASSRDSPNEQFF. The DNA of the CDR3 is TGTGCCAGCAGCCGCGACAGCCCGAATGAGCAGTTCTTC.

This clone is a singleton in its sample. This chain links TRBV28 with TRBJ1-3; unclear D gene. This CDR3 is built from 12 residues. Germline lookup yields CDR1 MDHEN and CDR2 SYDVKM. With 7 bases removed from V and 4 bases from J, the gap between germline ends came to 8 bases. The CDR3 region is CASTNRGNTIYF. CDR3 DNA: TGTGCCAGCACAAACCGGGGAAACACCATATATTTT.

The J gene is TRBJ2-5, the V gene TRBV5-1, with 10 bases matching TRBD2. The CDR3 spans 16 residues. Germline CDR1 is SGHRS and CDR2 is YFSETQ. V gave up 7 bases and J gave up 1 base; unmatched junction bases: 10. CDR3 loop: CASDGRAGGPQETQYF. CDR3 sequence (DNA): TGCGCCAGCGACGGGCGAGCGGGAGGGCCCCAAGAGACCCAGTACTTC.

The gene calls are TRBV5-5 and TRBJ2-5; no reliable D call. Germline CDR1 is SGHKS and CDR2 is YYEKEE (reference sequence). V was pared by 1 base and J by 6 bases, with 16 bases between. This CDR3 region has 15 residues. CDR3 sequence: CASSLIRSGPKTQYF. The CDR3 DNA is TGTGCCAGCAGCTTGATAAGAAGTGGCCCAAAGACCCAGTACTTC. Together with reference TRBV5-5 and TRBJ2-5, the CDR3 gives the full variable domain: DAGVTQSPTHLIKTRGQQVTLRCSPISGHKSVSWYQQVLGQGPQFIFQYYEKEERGRGNFPDRFSARQFPNYSSELNVNALLLGDSALYLCASSLIRSGPKTQYFGPGTRLLVL.

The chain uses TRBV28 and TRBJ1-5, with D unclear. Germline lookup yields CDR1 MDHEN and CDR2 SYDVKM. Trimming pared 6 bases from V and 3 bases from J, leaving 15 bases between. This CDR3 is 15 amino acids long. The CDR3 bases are TGTGCCAGCAGACCAGGCGTCGCCTTCAATCAGCCCCAGCATTTT. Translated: CASRPGVAFNQPQHF. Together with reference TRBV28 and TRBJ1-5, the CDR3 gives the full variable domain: DVKVTQSSRYLVKRTGEKVFLECVQDMDHENMFWYRQDPGLGLRLIYFSYDVKMKEKGDIPEGYSVSREKKERFSLILESASTNQTSMYLCASRPGVAFNQPQHFGDGTRLSIL.

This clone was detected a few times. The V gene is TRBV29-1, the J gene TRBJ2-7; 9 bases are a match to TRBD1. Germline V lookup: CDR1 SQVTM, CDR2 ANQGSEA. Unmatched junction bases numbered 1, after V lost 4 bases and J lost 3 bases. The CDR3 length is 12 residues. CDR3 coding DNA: TGCAGCGTTGGGGGACAGGGCTACGAGCAGTACTTC. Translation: CSVGGQGYEQYF.

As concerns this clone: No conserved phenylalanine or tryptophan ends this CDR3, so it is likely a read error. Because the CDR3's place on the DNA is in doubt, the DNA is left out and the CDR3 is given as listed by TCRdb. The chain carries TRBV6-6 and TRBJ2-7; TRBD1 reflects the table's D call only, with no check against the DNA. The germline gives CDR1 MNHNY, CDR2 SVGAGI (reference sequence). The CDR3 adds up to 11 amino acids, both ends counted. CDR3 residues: CASREQGRGSN.

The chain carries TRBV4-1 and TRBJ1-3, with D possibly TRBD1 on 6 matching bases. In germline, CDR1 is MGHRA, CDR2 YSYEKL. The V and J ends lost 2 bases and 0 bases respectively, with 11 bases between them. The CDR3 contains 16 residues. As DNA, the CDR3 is TGCGCCAGCAGCCAAACTACAGGGCGCTCTGGAAACACCATATATTTT. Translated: CASSQTTGRSGNTIYF.

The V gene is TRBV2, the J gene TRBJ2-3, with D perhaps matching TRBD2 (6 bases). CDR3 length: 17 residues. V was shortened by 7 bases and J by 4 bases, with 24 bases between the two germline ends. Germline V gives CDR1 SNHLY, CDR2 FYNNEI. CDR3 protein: CASNLPPGTLGADTQYF. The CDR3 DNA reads TGTGCCAGCAACCTACCCCCCGGGACTCTCGGCGCAGATACGCAGTATTTT.

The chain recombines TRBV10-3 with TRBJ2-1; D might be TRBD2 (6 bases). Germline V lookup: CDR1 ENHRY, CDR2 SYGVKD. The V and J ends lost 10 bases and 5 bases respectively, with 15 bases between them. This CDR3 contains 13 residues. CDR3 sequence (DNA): TGTGCCACCCGATCTGGGGAGGACAATGAGCAGTTCTTC. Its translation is CATRSGEDNEQFF.

The CDR3 loop reads CASSVAAGLSGNTIYF. DNA of the CDR3: TGTGCCAGCAGCGTAGCGGCAGGCCTCTCTGGAAACACCATATATTTT. The chain links TRBV9 to TRBJ1-3; D gene unclear. Germline-derived CDR1 and CDR2 are SGDLS and YYNGEE. The CDR3 has 16 amino acids. Trimming took off 0 bases at V and 0 bases at J, with 10 bases between the two ends.

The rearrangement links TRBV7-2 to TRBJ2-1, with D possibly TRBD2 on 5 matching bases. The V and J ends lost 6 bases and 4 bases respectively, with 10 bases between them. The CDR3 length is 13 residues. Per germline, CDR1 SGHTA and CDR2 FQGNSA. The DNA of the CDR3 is TGTGCCAGCAGGTATCGGGAATACAATGAGCAGTTCTTC. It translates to CASRYREYNEQFF.

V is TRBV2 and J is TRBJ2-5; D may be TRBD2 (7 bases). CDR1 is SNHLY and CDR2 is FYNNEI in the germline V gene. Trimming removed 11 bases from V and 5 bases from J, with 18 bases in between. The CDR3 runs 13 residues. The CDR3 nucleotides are TGTGCCCCCAAAGGGGGGCGGGGGGAGACCCAGTACTTC. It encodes CAPKGGRGETQYF.